This T cell receptor (beta chain) was sequenced for a study of T cell responses to AZD1222 COVID-19 vaccine (dated by TCRdb to the early 2020s). About the study as a whole: Because spike-specific TCR depth and breadth did not differ between the two schedules, AZD1222 recipients who got a second dose at roughly 4 weeks were pooled with those who got a second dose at roughly 12 weeks. A total of 230 to 250 trial participants underwent TCR sequencing, of whom around 210 had received two doses of AZD1222 and 26 had received two doses of the MenACWY control vaccine. Trial participants were enrolled by age into 18-55, 56-69 and 70-plus year subgroups, with about 150, 28 and 57 TCR-sequenced participants respectively. Study-wide conclusions, independent of this receptor: Conclusions about previously exposed vaccinees were limited because only six AZD1222 recipients were SARS-CoV-2 seropositive at baseline. The 56-69-year group was small, and its depth increase did not reach significance, likely because of low power. Reportedly, close to half of the unique spike-specific TCRs recognized epitopes lying outside the regions that are mutated in the B.1.351 and B.1.1.7 variants. Because no day 14 peak-response samples were available, repertoires were characterized only after the peak T cell response. Participants were mostly white British, with more females than males. The authors suggested clonal diversity may have been underestimated. After two AZD1222 doses, both the breadth and the depth of spike-specific TCRs were significantly higher than at day 0 and than in MenACWY recipients. Vaccine-associated CD4 TCRs spanned the whole spike protein, with dominant responses in regions 160-218 and 743-854.

The sample's time point label, in plain terms: baseline before first vaccination. The vaccinee samples were drawn from two UK trials, COV001 and COV002, one of which was a single-blind randomized controlled phase 2/3 trial testing AZD1222 (ChAdOx1 nCoV-19) in healthy adults. Trial participant PBMC samples were collected at day 0 and day 28 after the second dose for TCRbeta chain sequencing. The CDR3, cysteine through phenylalanine, is 13 amino acids long. Of the read, only the CDR3 DNA is kept; its 39 bases are in frame from base 1. The CDR3 regions of human TCRbeta chains were subjected to immunosequencing. The authors' pipeline ran thus. TCRs in the repertoires were matched against a reference library of SARS-CoV-2-specific TCRs that had been generated with the MIRA antigen-specificity platform. Breadth was defined as the fraction of unique TCRs that were SARS-CoV-2-associated, and depth was defined as the fraction of total T cells that were SARS-CoV-2-associated. Using the MIRA data, every spike-specific TCR was mapped to the spike region that the TCR reacted to and assigned to either a CD4 or a CD8 class. Log10-transformed breadth and depth values were compared by one-way ANOVA with Sidak's multiple comparisons tests. TCRdb stores this immuneACCESS table with in-frame sequences only. Part of the clones is absent; in the studies checked, under half of the shortfall reflects unresolved V genes, and no reason is known for the rest. The V and J calls and clone size come from that table; D and trimming were worked out from the DNA. This sample lists some 110,000 clones; 82% were detected once. Around 5.1% of the sample rests with the top ten.

In this sample, this clone turned up once. Its antigen is not yet known. Base qualities are not recorded, but no much larger clone differs from it by a single base. Sequenced here: peripheral blood, sampled on day 0 of AZD1222 vaccination. The receptor was isolated from an adult in good health. The chain links TRBV1 with TRBJ1-2; TRBD1 is the table's D call, not checked against the DNA. TRBV1 is marked as a pseudogene. The CDR3 here reads CTSSQAGGDGYTF. The nucleotides read TGCACCAGCAGCCAAGCAGGGGGCGATGGCTACACCTTC.